The entry that follows covers one T cell receptor beta chain sequence. Its matching antigen is unknown. With 7 bases removed from V and 3 bases from J, the gap between germline ends came to 13 bases. This CDR3 is built from 13 residues. In germline, CDR1 is ENHRY, CDR2 SYGVKD. This specimen comes from a study of T cell responses to AZD1222 COVID-19 vaccine. At the level of the study: Pooled together were second doses at about 4 or about 12 weeks.

Repertoires were generated with immunoSEQ multiplex PCR, while TCRdb's copy carries only in-frame clones and drops some. This table holds about 56,000 clones, around 87% found once. The study, taken as a whole, reports: Two doses of AZD1222 preceded a rise in Spike-specific TCR breadth and depth. Donors in the cohort were predominantly white British and more often female, and clonal diversity was possibly underestimated. Distributed over spike, vaccine-associated CD4 TCRs predominated at 160-218 and 743-854.

The sequences come from peripheral blood, collected on day 0 of AZD1222 vaccination. The receptor comes from an adult in good health. J is TRBJ2-7 and V is TRBV10-3; D may be TRBD2 (5 bases). CDR3 bases: TGTGCCATCACCGCCGGGAACTACTACGAGCAGTACTTC. Protein sequence: CAITAGNYYEQYF.